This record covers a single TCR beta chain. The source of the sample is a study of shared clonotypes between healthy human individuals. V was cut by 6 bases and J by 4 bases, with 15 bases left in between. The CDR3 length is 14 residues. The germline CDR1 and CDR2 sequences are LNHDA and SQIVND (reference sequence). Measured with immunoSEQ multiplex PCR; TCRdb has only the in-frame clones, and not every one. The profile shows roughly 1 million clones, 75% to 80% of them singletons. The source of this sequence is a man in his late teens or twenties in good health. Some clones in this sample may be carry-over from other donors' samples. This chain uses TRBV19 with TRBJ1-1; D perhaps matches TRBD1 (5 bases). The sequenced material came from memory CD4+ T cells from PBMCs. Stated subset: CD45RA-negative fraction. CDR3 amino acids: CASRIMEGTTEAFF. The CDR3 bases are TGTGCCAGTAGAATTATGGAGGGGACCACTGAAGCTTTCTTT.